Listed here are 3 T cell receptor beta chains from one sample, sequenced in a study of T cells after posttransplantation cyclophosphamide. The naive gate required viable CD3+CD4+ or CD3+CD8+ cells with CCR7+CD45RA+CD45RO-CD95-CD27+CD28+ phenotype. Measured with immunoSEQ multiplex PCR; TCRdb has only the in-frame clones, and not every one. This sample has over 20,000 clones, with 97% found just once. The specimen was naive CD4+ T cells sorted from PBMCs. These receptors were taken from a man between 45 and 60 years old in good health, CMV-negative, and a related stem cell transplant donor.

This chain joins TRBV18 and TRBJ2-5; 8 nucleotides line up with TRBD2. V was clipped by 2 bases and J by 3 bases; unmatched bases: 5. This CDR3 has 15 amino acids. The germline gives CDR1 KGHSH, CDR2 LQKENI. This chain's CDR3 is CASSPGHGGEETQYF. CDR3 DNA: TGTGCCAGCTCACCAGGTCACGGGGGGGAAGAGACCCAGTACTTC. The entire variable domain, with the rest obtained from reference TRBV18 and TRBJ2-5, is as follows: NAGVMQNPRHLVRRRGQEARLRCSPMKGHSHVYWYRQLPEEGLKFMVYLQKENIIDESGMPKERFSAEFPKEGPSILRIQQVVRGDSAAYFCASSPGHGGEETQYFGPGTRLLVL.

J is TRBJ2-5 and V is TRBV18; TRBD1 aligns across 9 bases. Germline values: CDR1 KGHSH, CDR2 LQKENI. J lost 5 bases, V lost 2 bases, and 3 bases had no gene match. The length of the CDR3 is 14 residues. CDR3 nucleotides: TGTGCCAGCTCACCAAACGACAGGGGGGAGACCCAGTACTTC. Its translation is CASSPNDRGETQYF.

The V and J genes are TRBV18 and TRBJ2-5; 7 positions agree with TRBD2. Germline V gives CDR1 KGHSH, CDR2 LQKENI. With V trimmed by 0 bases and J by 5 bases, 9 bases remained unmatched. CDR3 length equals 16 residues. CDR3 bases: TGTGCCAGCTCACCACCATTAAGCGGGGCCCTGGAGACCCAGTACTTC. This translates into CASSPPLSGALETQYF.